This T cell receptor beta chain derives from a study of blood T cell repertoires in COVID-19. About the study: From T cells, B-cell-depleted T cells, or PBMCs came the material, which was cDNA or gDNA.

Looked up from germline, CDR1 is SEHNR and CDR2 is FQNEAQ (reference sequence). The V segment lost 5 bases and the J segment 4 bases; nucleotides outside the gene matches: 13. This CDR3 has 17 amino acids. This clone was seen a handful of times. Repertoires were generated with immunoSEQ multiplex PCR, while TCRdb's copy carries only in-frame clones and drops some. The profile shows about 300,000 clones, approximately 88% of them singletons. Source material: peripheral blood. This TCR was sampled from a human donor with COVID-19, enrolled during active disease. The donor label of this sample is uncertain. V usage is TRBV7-9 and J usage is TRBJ2-3, with 9 bases identical to TRBD2. The CDR3 DNA is TGTGCCAGCAGCCCGGACGCAGCGGGAGGCGGAGCAGATACGCAGTATTTT. Translation gives CASSPDAAGGGADTQYF.